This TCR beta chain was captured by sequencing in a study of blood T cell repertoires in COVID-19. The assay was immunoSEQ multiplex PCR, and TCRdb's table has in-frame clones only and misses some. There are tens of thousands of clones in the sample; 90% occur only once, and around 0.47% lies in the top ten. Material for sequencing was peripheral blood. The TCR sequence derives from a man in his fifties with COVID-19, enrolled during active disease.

The CDR3 nucleotides read TGTGCCAGCAGCCCCCCATCCGACAGGGTAATCGGTCAGCCCCAGCATTTT. It is translated as CASSPPSDRVIGQPQHF. The chain combines TRBV9 with TRBJ1-5, with 7 bases lining up with TRBD1. Germline-derived CDR1 and CDR2 are SGDLS and YYNGEE. After removal of 4 bases from V and 6 bases from J, the junction contained 16 bases not matched to a gene. This CDR3 is 17 amino acids long.